The sequence of this T cell receptor beta chain was determined in a study of shared clonotypes between healthy human individuals. Generated by immunoSEQ multiplex PCR, the TCRdb table keeps only in-frame clones and is missing some. This sample yields some 2.3 million clones, of which 85% to 95% are seen a single time; under 0.45% belongs to the top ten. The V gene lost 0 bases and the J gene lost 2 bases, with 9 bases spanning the gap. There are 14 residues in the CDR3. The germline gives CDR1 SGHDT, CDR2 YYEEEE. V usage is TRBV5-6 and J usage is TRBJ2-7, with D perhaps given as TRBD1 or TRBD2 (5 bases each). The sample comprised naive CD4+ T cells from PBMCs. Subset indicated: CD45RA+ positively selected. This clonotype was sampled from a man in his late teens or twenties in good health. Some clones in this sample may be carry-over from other donors' samples. The CDR3 DNA follows: TGTGCCAGCAGCTTGGTTAGGGACCCCTACGAGCAGTACTTC. This sequence encodes CASSLVRDPYEQYF.